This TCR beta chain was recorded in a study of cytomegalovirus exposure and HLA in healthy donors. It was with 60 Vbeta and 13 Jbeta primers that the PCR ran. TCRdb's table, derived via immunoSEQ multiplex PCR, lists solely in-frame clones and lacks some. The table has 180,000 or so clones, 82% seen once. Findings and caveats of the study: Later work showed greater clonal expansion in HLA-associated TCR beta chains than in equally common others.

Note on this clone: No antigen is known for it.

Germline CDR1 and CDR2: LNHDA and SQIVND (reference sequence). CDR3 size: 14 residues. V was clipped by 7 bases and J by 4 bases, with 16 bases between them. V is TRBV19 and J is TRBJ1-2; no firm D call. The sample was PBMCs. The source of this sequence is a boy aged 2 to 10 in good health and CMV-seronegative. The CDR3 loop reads CASTSDPAGYGYTF. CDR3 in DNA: TGTGCCAGTACCTCGGATCCGGCGGGCTATGGCTACACCTTC.